This T cell receptor (beta chain) came from a study of blood T cells in healthy people across ages. The CDR3 covers 14 residues. Germline V lookup: CDR1 SGHAT, CDR2 FQNNGV. V dropped 7 bases and J dropped 7 bases, with 17 bases sitting between them. A J-beta primer mix and a sample-barcoded 5' primer were used in a second PCR of about 7 to 12 cycles. Each cDNA was tagged by a template-switch adaptor containing 12 random nucleotides. TCRdb used MiXCR to reprocess the 5' RACE reads, holding one entry per CDR3 protein. Found here are around 1,500,000 distinct CDR3 sequences, 28% of them singletons; the top ten hold 7.7%. The sample providers were healthy Caucasian people from Russia, aged about 6 to 90. Researchers collected about 9.1 milliliters of peripheral blood from every single donor.

Sequencing used blood. The clonotype originates from a woman in her twenties or thirties in good health. J is TRBJ2-1 and V is TRBV11-2; TRBD2 is a possible D gene (6 bases). The CDR3 nucleotides are TGTGCCAGCATTTACCGGGACTGGACGAATGAGCAGTTCTTC. Amino acids: CASIYRDWTNEQFF.